This T cell receptor (beta chain) was sequenced during a study of blood T cell repertoires in COVID-19. Study context: The United States, Italy and Spain supplied acute and convalescent COVID-19 samples. Nucleic acid was either cDNA or gDNA, and it came from T cells, B-cell-depleted T cells, or PBMCs.

Germline V gene lookup returns CDR1 SGHTA and CDR2 FQGNSA. CDR3 length: 16 residues. V lost 1 base and J 4 bases, leaving 11 bases between the germline ends. Per the original methods: Amplification of reference gene primers was used by the study to estimate nucleated cell counts. Data came from immunoSEQ multiplex PCR; TCRdb stores just in-frame clones and leaves some out. The DNA gave D and trimming, while V, J and clone size come from that table. The sample records 90,000 to 150,000 clones, roughly 76% being singletons. The rearrangement joins TRBV7-2 to TRBJ2-6; perhaps TRBD2 as D (5 bases). The sample taken for sequencing was peripheral blood. The origin of this receptor is a human donor in a cohort sampled during active COVID-19. DNA of the CDR3: TGTGCCAGCAGCTTAGGAGGGTTTAAAGGGGCCAACGTCCTGACTTTC. It is translated as CASSLGGFKGANVLTF. The full variable domain, rest sourced from reference TRBV7-2 and TRBJ2-6, is GAGVSQSPSNKVTEKGKDVELRCDPISGHTALYWYRQSLGQGLEFLIYFQGNSAPDKSGLPSDRFSAERTGGSVSTLTIQRTQQEDSAVYLCASSLGGFKGANVLTFGAGSRLTVL.